The source of this TCR beta chain is a study of metastatic and nonmetastatic thyroid tumors. The overall study: Repertoires of blood and of tissue (tumor or nodule) from malignant and benign thyroid patients were compared.

Points on this clone: The target antigen is unknown.

In the original workflow: Clinicopathological groups of papillary thyroid cancer showed CDR3 differences that were used to build a distant-metastasis classifier. TCRdb re-called clones via MiXCR from the PCR reads. TCRdb's processing, not the study's, gives the V and J calls here. The table records tens of thousands of clones, 13% of them present only once. Trimming took 7 bases from V and 12 from J; bases not matched to a gene: 14. CDR1 SGHTA and CDR2 FQGTGA come from the germline V gene. The CDR3 sequence is 16 residues long. General study findings and limits: Compared with benign nodules, malignant thyroid tumors were reported to have significantly higher TCR beta diversity in both blood and tumor.

All patients were treatment-naive before thyroid surgery. This TCR was recovered from a female donor with papillary thyroid cancer or a benign thyroid nodule (not recorded which). Some clones in this sample may be carry-over from other donors' samples. The chain carries TRBV7-3 and TRBJ2-1; 14 bases are shared with TRBD2. Sequencing was performed on blood. The DNA for the CDR3 is TGTGCCAGCATCCTAAGAGGGACTAGCGGGGGAGTAGGGCAGTTCTTC. This codes for CASILRGTSGGVGQFF.